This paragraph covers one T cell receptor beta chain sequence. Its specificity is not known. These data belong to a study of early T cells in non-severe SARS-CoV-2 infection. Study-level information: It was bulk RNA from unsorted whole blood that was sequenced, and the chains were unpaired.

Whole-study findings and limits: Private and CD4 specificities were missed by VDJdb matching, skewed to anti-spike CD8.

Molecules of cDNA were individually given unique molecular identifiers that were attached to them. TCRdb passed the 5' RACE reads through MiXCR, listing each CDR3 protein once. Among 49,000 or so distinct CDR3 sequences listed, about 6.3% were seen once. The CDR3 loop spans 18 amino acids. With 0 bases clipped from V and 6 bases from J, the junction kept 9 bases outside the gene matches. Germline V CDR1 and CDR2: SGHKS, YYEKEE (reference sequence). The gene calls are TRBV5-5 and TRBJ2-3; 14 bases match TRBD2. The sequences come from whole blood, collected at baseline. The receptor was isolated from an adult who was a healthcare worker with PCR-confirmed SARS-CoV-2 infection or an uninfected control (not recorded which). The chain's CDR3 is CASSLAGLAGEFRDTQYF. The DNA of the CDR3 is TGTGCCAGCAGCTTGGCGGGACTAGCGGGGGAATTCAGGGATACGCAGTATTTT.